The present TCR beta chain was sequenced within a study of blood T cell repertoires in COVID-19. This CDR3 is built from 14 residues. In germline, CDR1 is DFQATT, CDR2 SNEGSKA (reference sequence). Trimming shortened V by 6 bases and J by 8 bases, and 19 bases separated the two germline ends. Participants were aged about 18 to 100 years from approximately 23 US areas. Participants were placed into cohorts based on the clinical history they reported. Measured with immunoSEQ multiplex PCR; TCRdb has only the in-frame clones, and not every one. The table has about 270,000 clones, roughly nine tenths seen once.

The chain is built from TRBV20-1 and TRBJ1-4; tentative D call: TRBD1 (6 bases). The receptor was isolated from a woman between 18 and 30 years old who had recovered from COVID-19. Sequenced input: PBMCs or T cells enriched from blood (not recorded which). This CDR3 is CSASTGMRKEKLFF. Here the CDR3 DNA reads TGCAGTGCCAGTACAGGGATGAGGAAAGAAAAACTGTTTTTT.